Listed below are T cell receptor beta chains from one sample, sequenced in a study of a mutant IDH1 vaccine in newly diagnosed glioma. Method: immunoSEQ multiplex PCR; TCRdb's copy keeps in-frame clones and lacks some. The table lists tens of thousands of clones, around 78% of them singletons. Antigens of these TCRs are unknown. The sequenced sample was PBMCs, obtained from a glioma patient whose treatment included an IDH1 peptide vaccine. These receptors originate from a man in his forties with glioma. CDR3s include the opening cysteine and the closing phenylalanine or tryptophan. The D gene is left open where the match is weak. The size field is filled for only some rows; it gives once, few, many or a size class.

d_call	v_call	clone_size	j_call	cdr3_nt	cdr3_aa
-	TRBV29-1	-	TRBJ1-4	TGCAGCGTTGGGGGGGCAACTAATGAAAAACTGTTTTTT	CSVGGATNEKLFF
-	TRBV19	-	TRBJ1-1	TGTGCCAGTAGAAACTTTGAGAGGGACAAGGGTTTCTTT	CASRNFERDKGFF
-	TRBV15	-	TRBJ1-5	TGTGCCACCAGCGGGCAGTACAATCAGCCCCAGCATTTT	CATSGQYNQPQHF
TRBD2	TRBV6-4	-	TRBJ2-1	TGTGCCAGCAGTGTGGCTAGCGGGTACAATGAGCAGTTCTTC	CASSVASGYNEQFF
-	TRBV7-2	-	TRBJ2-3	TGTGCCAGCAGCTTAGTTGGTCGAAGAGATACGCAGTATTTT	CASSLVGRRDTQYF
-	TRBV5-1	-	TRBJ2-3	TGCGCCAGCAGCTGGACGTCCTCTAGCACAGATACGCAGTATTTT	CASSWTSSSTDTQYF
TRBD2	TRBV7-9	-	TRBJ2-1	TGTGCCAGCAGCTTAGACCTAGCGGGAGGGTGGACCTACAATGAGCAGTTCTTC	CASSLDLAGGWTYNEQFF
-	TRBV6-1	-	TRBJ1-5	TGTGCCAGCAGGACCGCCGGAGGTCAAAATCAGCCCCAGCATTTT	CASRTAGGQNQPQHF
-	TRBV11-2	-	TRBJ2-1	TGTGCCAGCAGCCCAGAGGTGTCCCGAATCAATGAGCAGTTCTTC	CASSPEVSRINEQFF
TRBD1	TRBV5-1	-	TRBJ2-3	TGCGCCAGCAGCTTGGGACAGGGTCAAGATACGCAGTATTTT	CASSLGQGQDTQYF
-	TRBV7-7	-	TRBJ1-1	TGTGCCAGCCTGACCGGAACACTACCAGCTTTCTTT	CASLTGTLPAFF
TRBD2	TRBV10-1	-	TRBJ2-3	TGCGCCAGCCAGAGAGCGGGGTACACAGATACGCAGTATTTT	CASQRAGYTDTQYF
-	TRBV11-2	-	TRBJ1-1	TGTGCCAGCAAAGGTGGGAGGGGGAACACTGAAGCTTTCTTT	CASKGGRGNTEAFF
-	TRBV6-4	medium-sized	TRBJ2-2	TGTGCCAGCAGTGACTCTAGCACCGGGGAGCTGTTTTTT	CASSDSSTGELFF
-	TRBV5-1	-	TRBJ1-2	TGCGCCAGCACGGCGGGTAACTATGGCTACGCCTTC	CASTAGNYGYAF
-	TRBV6-6	-	TRBJ2-2	TGTGCCAGCAGTGTCGCCGGACAAAACACCGGGGAGCTGTTTTTT	CASSVAGQNTGELFF
-	TRBV5-1	-	TRBJ2-5	TGCGCCAGCAGCCTTACGACGGAGACCCAGTACTTC	CASSLTTETQYF
TRBD1	TRBV27	few	TRBJ1-5	TGTGCCAGCAGCCGCGCCACAGGGGGTGTTAATCAGCCCCAGCATTTT	CASSRATGGVNQPQHF
-	TRBV15	-	TRBJ2-4	TGTGCCACCAGCAGAGATCGTGGTGAGGGCAACATTCAGTACTTC	CATSRDRGEGNIQYF
-	TRBV7-2	few	TRBJ2-5	TGTGCCAGCAGCTTAGGATCAAGGGGGGCAGAGACCCAGTACTTC	CASSLGSRGAETQYF
-	TRBV30	few	TRBJ1-1	TGTGCCTGGAGTCCAGGGATCGGGAACACTGAAGCTTTCTTT	CAWSPGIGNTEAFF
-	TRBV27	-	TRBJ2-5	TGTGCCAGCAGTTTTGGGGGAGAGACCCAGTACTTC	CASSFGGETQYF
TRBD1	TRBV6-1	-	TRBJ1-1	TGTGCCAGCAGGGACAGGGACGGGGCACGGGGAGCCTTCTTT	CASRDRDGARGAFF
TRBD1	TRBV25-1	-	TRBJ2-2	TGTGCCAGCAGTGAAAGGGGACAGGGGAACACCGGGGAGCTGTTTTTT	CASSERGQGNTGELFF
TRBD2	TRBV6-5	-	TRBJ2-1	TGTGCCAGCAGTTTATTCGGGACTAGCGGCGGCAATGAGCAGTTCTTC	CASSLFGTSGGNEQFF
TRBD2	TRBV5-1	-	TRBJ2-1	TGCGCCAGCAGCCGGGGCGGGGGAGGCCACAATGAGCAGTTCTTC	CASSRGGGGHNEQFF
TRBD1	TRBV19	-	TRBJ1-4	TGTGCCAGTAGTACCGCCCGGGACAGTTATAATGAAAAACTGTTTTTT	CASSTARDSYNEKLFF
-	TRBV30	few	TRBJ2-4	TGTGCCTGGGCCGCAGCTAGCGCCCAGAGTAGAAACATTCAGTACTTC	CAWAAASAQSRNIQYF
TRBD2	TRBV2	-	TRBJ2-1	TGTGCCAGCAAGGGACTAGCGGGAGGGGATGCCTACAATGAGCAGTTCTTC	CASKGLAGGDAYNEQFF
-	TRBV5-1	-	TRBJ2-3	TGCGCCAGCAGCTTGACGGACAGAGCAAGAGATACGCAGTATTTT	CASSLTDRARDTQYF
TRBD2	TRBV11-3	-	TRBJ2-1	TGTGCCAGCAGCTCTTCTAGCGGGAGGTCCAATGAGCAGTTCTTC	CASSSSSGRSNEQFF
TRBD2	TRBV6-1	-	TRBJ2-7	TGTGCCAGCACCCTCGGACTAGCGGCCTCCTACGAGCAGTACTTC	CASTLGLAASYEQYF
TRBD2	TRBV6-1	few	TRBJ2-5	TGTGCCACACTAGCGGGAGCTGGGGAGACCCAGTACTTC	CATLAGAGETQYF
TRBD2	TRBV14	few	TRBJ2-7	TGTGCCAGCAGCCAAGATTTGACTAGCCGATCCTACTTC	CASSQDLTSRSYF
-	TRBV7-2	-	TRBJ2-3	TGTGCCAGCAGCCAGTGGACTGGGGGCGCAGATACGCAGTATTTT	CASSQWTGGADTQYF
-	TRBV11-2	few	TRBJ2-2	TGTGCCAGCAGGCCCGGGACTGCGTCCGGGGAGCTGTTTTTT	CASRPGTASGELFF
-	TRBV19	-	TRBJ2-3	TGTGCCAGTAGTGTGGGACAAGCCTTAGATACGCAGTATTTT	CASSVGQALDTQYF